Below are 27 T cell receptor beta chains sequenced from a single sample in a study of stem cell transplantation in POMP-related autoinflammatory disease. Generated by immunoSEQ multiplex PCR, the TCRdb table keeps only in-frame clones and is missing some. The sample comprises approximately 65,000 clones, approximately 91% of which are singletons, and about 0.71% rests with the top ten. Sequencing used CD4+ T cells from PBMCs, obtained after stem cell transplantation. These receptor sequences come from a human patient with POMP-related autoinflammation and immune dysregulation (PRAID). Some T cells may have originated in the graft donor.

The chain couples TRBV7-9 to TRBJ2-2; 12 positions match TRBD2. The V and J ends lost 1 base and 5 bases, in that order; junction bases with no gene match: 2. This CDR3 is built from 16 residues. Germline CDR1 is SEHNR and CDR2 is FQNEAQ (reference sequence). CDR3 sequence: CASSLGLAGVTGELFF. In nucleotides, the CDR3 is TGTGCCAGCAGCTTAGGACTAGCGGGAGTGACCGGGGAGCTGTTTTTT.

The chain combines TRBV6-5 with TRBJ2-2, with D tentatively TRBD1 (6 bases). From germline, CDR1 is MNHEY and CDR2 SVGAGI. V gave up 3 bases and J gave up 5 bases, with 10 bases separating them. CDR3 length equals 14 residues. Here the CDR3 reads CASSYITGTGELFF. In DNA form, the CDR3 reads TGTGCCAGCAGTTATATAACAGGGACCGGGGAGCTGTTTTTT.

V gene TRBV6-1 combines with J gene TRBJ1-6; a weak D match, TRBD1 (6 bases). The CDR3 has 15 residues. The V end lost 6 bases, the J end lost 6 bases, and 15 bases lay between the germline ends. The germline gives CDR1 MNHNS, CDR2 SASEGT. The CDR3 DNA reads TGTGCCAGCAGCCTTGATGGACAGCGTAATTCACCCCTCCACTTT. Residues: CASSLDGQRNSPLHF.

This chain uses TRBV7-9 with TRBJ2-3; 9 nucleotides line up with TRBD2. V dropped 0 bases and J dropped 2; count of bases not matched to a gene: 6. The CDR3 spans 17 residues. Looked up from germline, CDR1 is SEHNR and CDR2 is FQNEAQ (reference sequence). The CDR3 DNA sequence: TGTGCCAGCAGCTTAGCGAGGCTAGCGGGGTACACAGATACGCAGTATTTT. It translates to CASSLARLAGYTDTQYF.

V usage is TRBV4-1 and J usage is TRBJ2-3, with 9 bases fitting TRBD1. V lost 3 bases and J lost 1; bases outside the gene matches: 2. The germline V gene encodes CDR1 MGHRA and CDR2 YSYEKL. This CDR3 is 15 amino acids long. The CDR3 DNA follows: TGCGCCAGCAGCCAGTGGGACAGGGGCACAGATACGCAGTATTTT. Translation: CASSQWDRGTDTQYF.

The chain is built from TRBV11-2 and TRBJ1-2, with 7 bases identical to TRBD1. The V gene end was trimmed by 4 bases and the J gene end by 9 bases; junction bases not matched to a gene: 8. Per the germline V gene, CDR1 is SGHAT and CDR2 is FQNNGV. The CDR3 extends over 13 amino acids. The CDR3 loop is CASSSIGTVRYTF. In DNA form, the CDR3 reads TGTGCCAGCAGCTCAATCGGGACAGTCCGCTACACCTTC. Filled out from reference TRBV11-2 and TRBJ1-2, the complete variable domain reads EAGVAQSPRYKIIEKRQSVAFWCNPISGHATLYWYQQILGQGPKLLIQFQNNGVVDDSQLPKDRFSAERLKGVDSTLKIQPAKLEDSAVYLCASSSIGTVRYTFGSGTRLTVV.

This clone was counted a few times. V is TRBV7-9 and J is TRBJ1-2, with D perhaps matching TRBD1 (5 bases). The V gene's germline CDR1 is SEHNR and CDR2 FQNEAQ (reference sequence). V dropped 4 bases and J dropped 6 bases, with 9 bases sitting between them. The CDR3 totals 12 residues. The CDR3 DNA is TGTGCCAGCAGCTCTGGCAGGGATGGCTACACCTTC. Its protein product is CASSSGRDGYTF.

The rearrangement uses TRBV9 and TRBJ2-1; 11 nucleotides line up with TRBD2. The V segment lost 3 bases and the J segment 7 bases; nucleotides outside the gene matches: 9. Germline V lookup: CDR1 SGDLS, CDR2 YYNGEE. CDR3 length equals 16 residues. The chain's CDR3 is CASSESGTSGGNEQFF. The CDR3 DNA follows: TGTGCCAGCAGCGAATCCGGGACTAGCGGTGGGAATGAGCAGTTCTTC.

The chain uses TRBV9 and TRBJ2-6; D might be TRBD1 or TRBD2, each matching 6 bases. V lost 4 bases and J lost 4, with 18 bases in between. CDR3 length: 17 amino acids. Germline values: CDR1 SGDLS, CDR2 YYNGEE. DNA for the CDR3: TGTGCCAGCAGCCCCCCGGGGGCCTTTCGCGGGGCCAACGTCCTGACTTTC. Protein sequence: CASSPPGAFRGANVLTF.

For the CDR3, the DNA is TGTGCCAGCAGTTTTAGGTCGACCGGGACGCACCCCTACGAGCAGTACTTC. The encoded protein is CASSFRSTGTHPYEQYF. V gene TRBV27 combines with J gene TRBJ2-7, with D perhaps given as TRBD1 or TRBD2 (5 bases each). The CDR3 is 17 amino acids. Trimming removed 3 bases from V and 2 bases from J, with 20 bases in between. Germline V gene sequence: CDR1 MNHEY, CDR2 SMNVEV (reference sequence).

The rearrangement uses TRBV16 and TRBJ1-1, with D unresolved. The CDR3 totals 15 residues. Trimming took 2 bases from V and 0 from J, leaving 10 bases between them. From germline, CDR1 is KGHSY and CDR2 FQNENV. The CDR3 DNA reads as TGTGCCAGCAGCCAACCGGACGGCATGAACACTGAAGCTTTCTTT. Amino acids: CASSQPDGMNTEAFF.

This chain connects TRBV5-1 to TRBJ2-1; the match to TRBD2 covers 7 bases. CDR1 and CDR2 from the germline V gene are SGHRS and YFSETQ. The CDR3 spans 14 residues. V shed 4 bases, J shed 6 bases, and the junction held 7 bases outside the gene matches. The DNA for the CDR3 is TGCGCCAGCAGCCTGCGGGAGACGGCCAATGAGCAGTTCTTC. As protein: CASSLRETANEQFF.

This rearrangement joins TRBV7-7 to TRBJ2-1; TRBD2 agrees at 9 bases. V gave up 1 base and J gave up 7 bases; unmatched junction bases: 8. This CDR3 region has 16 residues. The germline V gene encodes CDR1 SSHAT and CDR2 FNYEAQ (reference sequence). CDR3 protein: CASSLGSGGLWNEQFF. The CDR3 nucleotides read TGTGCCAGCAGCTTAGGTAGCGGGGGCCTATGGAATGAGCAGTTCTTC.

The chain employs TRBV10-3 and TRBJ1-5; tentatively, D is TRBD1 (5 bases). V was cut by 4 bases and J by 1 base, with 11 bases left in between. The CDR3 has 15 amino acids. CDR1 ENHRY and CDR2 SYGVKD come from the germline V gene. CDR3 loop: CAISVGAQSNQPQHF. CDR3 nucleotide sequence: TGTGCCATCAGTGTTGGGGCACAAAGCAATCAGCCCCAGCATTTT.

The rearrangement joins TRBV11-3 to TRBJ1-1; D call uncertain. Germline V gene sequence: CDR1 SGHNT, CDR2 YENEEA. The CDR3 runs 13 residues. V gave up 4 bases and J gave up 3 bases, with 9 bases separating them. DNA for the CDR3: TGTGCCAGCAGCTCGGGAGTTCACACTGAAGCTTTCTTT. Translating gives CASSSGVHTEAFF.

DNA of the CDR3: TGTGCCAGTAGTATAGGCGGGGTTCATGATCAGCCCCAGCATTTT. Its protein product is CASSIGGVHDQPQHF. The chain couples TRBV19 to TRBJ1-5, with D hard to call. Germline CDR1 is LNHDA and CDR2 is SQIVND (reference sequence). The CDR3 totals 15 residues. V shed 1 base and J shed 5 bases, with 12 bases lying between them.

The DNA of the CDR3 is TGTGCCAGCAGCGCCGGGACAGCCAGTCATAGCAATCAGCCCCAGCATTTT. Encoded protein: CASSAGTASHSNQPQHF. This sequence joins TRBV7-8 and TRBJ1-5, with 7 positions matching TRBD1. Germline CDR1 reads SGHVS; CDR2 reads FQNEAQ. V gave up 5 bases and J gave up 0 bases; unmatched junction bases: 10. This CDR3 spans 17 amino acids.

The chain combines TRBV10-3 with TRBJ2-5; a weak D match, TRBD2 (6 bases). Germline loops: CDR1 ENHRY, CDR2 SYGVKD. The CDR3 spans 12 residues. V was trimmed by 4 bases and J by 4 bases, leaving 7 bases between them. The CDR3 reads CAISVGGETQYF. The CDR3 bases are TGTGCCATCAGTGTCGGGGGAGAGACCCAGTACTTC.

In this sample, this clone turned up once. The rearrangement links TRBV4-1 to TRBJ2-7; D remains unclear. Germline values: CDR1 MGHRA, CDR2 YSYEKL. This CDR3 comprises 12 residues. Trimming shortened V by 1 base and J by 10 bases, and 11 bases separated the two germline ends. CDR3 in DNA: TGCGCCAGCAGCCAAGTCTCGGCGGACCAGTACGTC. Translated: CASSQVSADQYV.

The CDR3: CASSYSSQGAYEQYF. In DNA form, the CDR3 reads TGTGCCAGCAGTTACTCGAGTCAGGGCGCCTACGAGCAGTACTTC. V usage is TRBV6-5 and J usage is TRBJ2-7, with a possible D match to TRBD1 (5 bases). Per the germline V gene, CDR1 is MNHEY and CDR2 is SVGAGI. This CDR3 has 15 amino acids. Trimming removed 0 bases at V and 2 bases at J, with 11 bases between.

This chain joins TRBV5-4 and TRBJ1-4, with D unclear. CDR1 is SGHNT, CDR2 YYREEE, per germline (reference sequence). The CDR3 has 15 residues. V was pared by 1 base and J by 5 bases, with 12 bases between. The CDR3 coding sequence is TGTGCCAGCAGCTTGAAGGTGGCGGAGAATGAAAAACTGTTTTTT. Its protein is CASSLKVAENEKLFF. Combining the CDR3 with reference TRBV5-4 and TRBJ1-4 gives the whole variable domain ETGVTQSPTHLIKTRGQQVTLRCSSQSGHNTVSWYQQALGQGPQFIFQYYREEENGRGNFPPRFSGLQFPNYSSELNVNALELDDSALYLCASSLKVAENEKLFFGSGTQLSVL.

J is TRBJ2-7 and V is TRBV6-6; D assignment may be TRBD1 or TRBD2 (5 bases each). V was pared by 0 bases and J by 5 bases, with 8 bases between. The CDR3 contains 13 residues. Germline V gene sequence: CDR1 MNHNY, CDR2 SVGAGI (reference sequence). The CDR3 here is CASSYSGVHEQYV. The CDR3 nucleotides are TGTGCCAGCAGTTACTCGGGGGTACACGAGCAGTACGTC.

CDR3 in amino acids: CASSGGAGGEGDTQYF. CDR3 DNA: TGTGCCAGCAGCGGGGGGGCCGGAGGAGAAGGAGATACGCAGTATTTT. This sequence joins TRBV9 and TRBJ2-3; D possibly uses TRBD1 or TRBD2 (6 bases each). CDR3 length: 16 amino acids. The germline V gene encodes CDR1 SGDLS and CDR2 YYNGEE. V gave up 3 bases and J gave up 5 bases, with 19 bases separating them.

The sample holds one count of this clone. This sequence joins TRBV4-2 and TRBJ2-7; 9 nucleotides agree with TRBD1. The CDR3 contains 14 residues. Germline V CDR1 and CDR2: LGHNA, YNFKEQ. The ends lost 4 bases at V and 3 bases at J; junction bases unmatched: 4. The CDR3 bases are TGTGCCAGCAGCCCGGGGACAGGGAGCTACGAGCAGTACTTC. Protein sequence: CASSPGTGSYEQYF.

CDR3 protein: CASSRQGRGETQYF. CDR3 sequence (DNA): TGTGCCAGCAGTCGACAGGGGCGAGGGGAGACCCAGTACTTC. V usage is TRBV2 and J usage is TRBJ2-5; 8 positions match TRBD1. The CDR3 runs to 14 residues. J was trimmed by 5 bases and V by 5 bases; bases with no gene match: 7. The V gene's germline CDR1 is SNHLY and CDR2 FYNNEI.

V usage is TRBV28 and J usage is TRBJ1-2, with D uncertain. Trimming cost V 2 bases and J 3 bases, with 7 bases left between them. Germline assignment: CDR1 MDHEN and CDR2 SYDVKM. The CDR3 length is 13 residues. CDR3 sequence (DNA): TGTGCCAGCAGTTTAGGTGTTGACTATGGCTACACCTTC. It encodes CASSLGVDYGYTF.

The rearrangement links TRBV11-1 to TRBJ2-3; 7 bases are shared with TRBD2. Per the germline V gene, CDR1 is SGHAT and CDR2 is FQDESV (reference sequence). V was clipped by 1 base and J by 8 bases; unmatched bases: 6. The CDR3 spans 14 residues. The CDR3 DNA is TGTGCCAGCAGCTTAGTTGCGGGAGCTGGTACGCAGTATTTT. Translating it yields CASSLVAGAGTQYF. Looking up the rest from reference TRBV11-1 and TRBJ2-3 gives the full variable domain: EAEVAQSPRYKITEKSQAVAFWCDPISGHATLYWYRQILGQGPELLVQFQDESVVDDSQLPKDRFSAERLKGVDSTLKIQPAELGDSAMYLCASSLVAGAGTQYFGPGTRLTVL.